These 12 T cell receptor beta chains originate from one sample sequenced in a study of shared clonotypes between healthy human individuals. The table came from immunoSEQ multiplex PCR; TCRdb's copy has only in-frame clones and leaves some out. The table shows approximately 1.5 million clones, with 95% to 99% occurring only once. Sequencing was performed on naive CD4+ T cells sorted from blood. Documented subset: CD45RA+ positively selected. These TCRs come from a man in his thirties or forties in good health.

The chain combines TRBV27 with TRBJ2-7, with TRBD2 matching 9 bases. The CDR3 consists of 17 residues. Germline trimming cut 4 bases from V and 5 bases from J; bases unmatched to any gene: 15. Germline CDR1 reads MNHEY; CDR2 reads SMNVEV (reference sequence). CDR3 amino acids: CASSSRVAGDQKHEQYF. The CDR3 DNA reads as TGTGCCAGCAGTTCCCGAGTAGCGGGAGACCAAAAGCACGAGCAGTACTTC.

The gene calls are TRBV10-3 and TRBJ1-1, with 9 nucleotides matching TRBD1. Germline V gene data show CDR1 as ENHRY and CDR2 as SYGVKD. CDR3 length: 14 residues. With 6 bases clipped from V and 1 base from J, the junction kept 3 bases outside the gene matches. CDR3 in DNA: TGTGCCATCAGCTGGGGACAGGGGAACACTGAAGCTTTCTTT. Protein: CAISWGQGNTEAFF.

The chain joins TRBV5-4 to TRBJ2-7; TRBD1 aligns across 7 bases. Germline CDR1 and CDR2: SGHNT and YYREEE (reference sequence). The J segment lost 7 bases and the V segment lost 4 bases, leaving 11 bases of the junction unmatched. This CDR3 has 14 residues. CDR3: CASSTPGQPGEQYF. The CDR3 bases are TGTGCCAGCAGCACGCCGGGACAGCCAGGGGAGCAGTACTTC. The full variable domain, its missing parts supplied by reference TRBV5-4 and TRBJ2-7, is ETGVTQSPTHLIKTRGQQVTLRCSSQSGHNTVSWYQQALGQGPQFIFQYYREEENGRGNFPPRFSGLQFPNYSSELNVNALELDDSALYLCASSTPGQPGEQYFGPGTRLTVT.

The rearrangement links TRBV6-1 to TRBJ1-1; 7 bases agree with TRBD1. Per germline, CDR1 MNHNS and CDR2 SASEGT. Germline trimming cut 4 bases from V and 3 bases from J; bases unmatched to any gene: 8. The CDR3 totals 15 residues. CDR3 bases: TGTGCCAGCAGTGCCGGCCAGGGGGGCGACACTGAAGCTTTCTTT. Its protein is CASSAGQGGDTEAFF.

V usage is TRBV18 and J usage is TRBJ2-7; TRBD1 or TRBD2 may be the D gene (5 bases each). Germline CDR1 is KGHSH and CDR2 is LQKENI. CDR3 size: 14 residues. V lost 5 bases to trimming and J lost 4 bases, with 15 bases between them. The CDR3 DNA is TGTGCCAGCTCAGGGGGACCAGGCGATTACGAGCAGTACTTC. This translates into CASSGGPGDYEQYF.

Comment on this clone: One end of the junction is discordant with germline, which a read error may explain. This chain connects TRBV7-8 to TRBJ2-1; maybe TRBD1 (6 bases). CDR3 length: 16 residues. Germline-derived CDR1 and CDR2 are SGHVS and FQNEAQ. The CDR3 sequence: CASTLGGPHSVNEQFF. The CDR3 DNA sequence: TGTGCCAGCACCTTAGGGGGACCCCACTCGGTCAATGAGCAGTTCTTC.

The chain joins TRBV4-3 to TRBJ2-1, with TRBD2 matching over 10 bases. CDR3 length: 15 residues. Unmatched junction bases numbered 0, after V lost 0 bases and J lost 4 bases. From germline, CDR1 is LGHNA and CDR2 YSLEER. CDR3 protein: CASSQELAGYNEQFF. The CDR3, as DNA: TGCGCCAGCAGCCAAGAACTAGCGGGGTACAATGAGCAGTTCTTC.

This chain connects TRBV7-2 to TRBJ1-2; possible D gene TRBD1, 6 bases. CDR3 length: 16 residues. The V gene lost 2 bases and the J gene lost 4 bases, with 17 bases spanning the gap. Germline lookup yields CDR1 SGHTA and CDR2 FQGNSA. The CDR3 DNA reads as TGTGCCAGCAGCTTACTGTCGGGGGCGAAAACCTATGGCTACACCTTC. Its translation is CASSLLSGAKTYGYTF.

With regard to this clone: The sample holds other DNA sequences that translate to the same CDR3. This sequence joins TRBV18 and TRBJ1-1; D perhaps matches TRBD1 (6 bases). The CDR3 spans 15 residues. CDR1 is KGHSH and CDR2 is LQKENI in the germline V gene. Deletions cut 4 bases from V and 0 bases from J, with 12 bases between. CDR3 nucleotide sequence: TGTGCCAGCTCACTCGGGGGACAACTGAACACTGAAGCTTTCTTT. Its translation is CASSLGGQLNTEAFF.

The chain employs TRBV27 and TRBJ1-2; D remains unclear. CDR1 is MNHEY and CDR2 is SMNVEV in the germline V gene (reference sequence). V was trimmed by 6 bases and J by 8 bases, leaving 19 bases between them. The CDR3 sequence is 14 residues long. The CDR3 nucleotides are TGTGCCAGCAGCGTAGCCCGTAATGCGGGAGGCTACACCTTC. Amino acid sequence: CASSVARNAGGYTF.

The chain couples TRBV18 to TRBJ1-3; D uncertain. CDR3 length: 13 amino acids. Germline V gene sequence: CDR1 KGHSH, CDR2 LQKENI. The ends were cut back, 4 bases at V and 0 bases at J, with 4 bases in the middle. CDR3 nucleotides: TGTGCCAGCTCACACGCCTCTGGAAACACCATATATTTT. It codes for CASSHASGNTIYF.

On this clone itself: This sample includes further DNA sequences coding for the same CDR3. The genes are TRBV18 and TRBJ1-4, with TRBD1 as a possible D gene (5 bases). V was shortened by 3 bases and J by 0 bases, with 8 bases between the two germline ends. There are 15 residues in the CDR3. From germline, CDR1 is KGHSH and CDR2 LQKENI. CDR3 residues: CASSPGTSTNEKLFF. The CDR3 DNA reads as TGTGCCAGCTCACCTGGGACCTCAACTAATGAAAAACTGTTTTTT.